This T cell receptor (beta chain) was documented in a study of blood T cell repertoires in COVID-19. Study overall: Collection of acute and convalescent COVID-19 samples took place in the United States, Italy and Spain. T cells, B-cell-depleted T cells, or PBMCs supplied cDNA or gDNA.

Source study methods: Reference gene primers were amplified, and this amplification served to estimate nucleated cell counts. Some clones are missing from TCRdb's copy, which holds only in-frame ones; the method was immunoSEQ multiplex PCR. The D gene and trimming were derived from the DNA, and the V and J assignments and clone size from that table. Of about 240,000 clones listed, around 84% are singletons. This CDR3 has 20 amino acids. Germline V gene sequence: CDR1 LNHDA, CDR2 SQIVND (reference sequence). With V trimmed by 3 bases and J by 0 bases, 18 bases remained unmatched. The material sequenced was peripheral blood. This TCR was recovered from a woman aged 18 to 35 with acute or convalescent COVID-19. The chain employs TRBV19 and TRBJ2-7; 9 nucleotides align to TRBD2. The CDR3 nucleotides read TGTGCCAGTAGTATCGGACGTCTGCTCGGCGGGAGGGCGAGCTCCTACGAGCAGTACTTC. Translation: CASSIGRLLGGRASSYEQYF.